These T cell receptor beta chains were read from a single sample in a study of blood T cell repertoires in COVID-19. The method was immunoSEQ multiplex PCR; TCRdb's version includes in-frame clones alone and lacks a portion of them. In the table there are 70,000 to 80,000 clones, over 70% of which are singletons. The source material was peripheral blood. Receptor source: a man over 45 with acute or convalescent COVID-19. Both conserved end residues are part of each CDR3. A D gene is named only where the DNA matches it firmly. Where a row states a size, it is once, few, many or the class of an expanded clone; other rows omit it.

D gene: TRBD2
V gene: TRBV6-2/TRBV6-3
clone size: .
J gene: TRBJ2-3
CDR3 DNA: TGTGCCAGCAGTTACCCAGCGGGAGGCCCCACAGATACGCAGTATTTT
CDR3 protein: CASSYPAGGPTDTQYF

D gene: TRBD1
V gene: TRBV3-1/TRBV3-2
clone size: .
J gene: TRBJ1-3
CDR3 DNA: TGTGCCAGCAGCCAGGGACAGTACTCTGGAAACACCATATATTTT
CDR3 protein: CASSQGQYSGNTIYF

D gene: .
V gene: TRBV18
clone size: .
J gene: TRBJ2-1
CDR3 DNA: TGTGCCAGCTCACCATGGGCCAGGACAGATACCAATGAGCAGTTCTTC
CDR3 protein: CASSPWARTDTNEQFF

D gene: .
V gene: TRBV3-1/TRBV3-2
clone size: .
J gene: TRBJ2-7
CDR3 DNA: TGTGCCAGCAGCCCCATTGCCCTAGAGGTTGGCGAGCAGTACTTC
CDR3 protein: CASSPIALEVGEQYF

D gene: TRBD2
V gene: TRBV19
clone size: .
J gene: TRBJ2-7
CDR3 DNA: TGTGCCAGTAGTCCGCGGGGGGGGAGCGAGCAGTACTTC
CDR3 protein: CASSPRGGSEQYF

D gene: .
V gene: TRBV24-1
clone size: .
J gene: TRBJ1-2
CDR3 DNA: TGTGCCACCAGTGATTCGCTTGAGGCAGGGAGCTACACCTTC
CDR3 protein: CATSDSLEAGSYTF

D gene: TRBD1
V gene: TRBV27
clone size: few
J gene: TRBJ1-1
CDR3 DNA: TGTGCCAGCACCAGACAGGGGGCGAACACTGAAGCTTTCTTT
CDR3 protein: CASTRQGANTEAFF

D gene: .
V gene: TRBV27
clone size: once
J gene: TRBJ1-5
CDR3 DNA: TGTGCCAGCAGTTTATCCTTGGGGGGTCATGCAAGTGTTCAGCCCCAGCATTTT
CDR3 protein: CASSLSLGGHASVQPQHF

D gene: TRBD1
V gene: TRBV19
clone size: .
J gene: TRBJ2-1
CDR3 DNA: TGTGCCAGCCATGAGGGGACAGGGGTACGCAATGAGCAGTTCTTC
CDR3 protein: CASHEGTGVRNEQFF

D gene: .
V gene: TRBV19
clone size: .
J gene: TRBJ1-2
CDR3 DNA: TGTGCCAGTAGTATAGGGGCAGGCTATGGCTACACCTTC
CDR3 protein: CASSIGAGYGYTF

D gene: .
V gene: TRBV21-1
clone size: .
J gene: TRBJ1-2
CDR3 DNA: TGTGCCAGCAGCGAGGACAGGACCTATGGCTACACCTTC
CDR3 protein: CASSEDRTYGYTF

D gene: TRBD1
V gene: TRBV7-6
clone size: .
J gene: TRBJ2-7
CDR3 DNA: TGTGCCAGCAGCTCGGGACAGTACTACGAGCAGTACTTC
CDR3 protein: CASSSGQYYEQYF

D gene: TRBD2
V gene: TRBV7-3
clone size: .
J gene: TRBJ2-3
CDR3 DNA: TGTGCCAGCAGCTTAAGACCTCTAGCGGGGGACACCACAGATACGCAGTATTTT
CDR3 protein: CASSLRPLAGDTTDTQYF

D gene: TRBD1
V gene: TRBV5-1
clone size: few
J gene: TRBJ2-7
CDR3 DNA: TGCGCCAGCAGATCTCCGACAGGGATCGAGCAGTACTTC
CDR3 protein: CASRSPTGIEQYF

D gene: TRBD2
V gene: TRBV6-2/TRBV6-3
clone size: .
J gene: TRBJ2-3
CDR3 DNA: TGTGCCAGCAGTCCCGGACTAGCGGCAGATACGCAGTATTTT
CDR3 protein: CASSPGLAADTQYF

D gene: .
V gene: TRBV6-2/TRBV6-3
clone size: .
J gene: TRBJ2-1
CDR3 DNA: TGTGCCAGCAGTTATCCGGATGAGCAGTTCTTC
CDR3 protein: CASSYPDEQFF

D gene: .
V gene: TRBV25-1
clone size: .
J gene: TRBJ2-3
CDR3 DNA: TGTGCCAGCAGTGATCGAGGGACAAGCACAGATACGCAGTATTTT
CDR3 protein: CASSDRGTSTDTQYF

D gene: TRBD1
V gene: TRBV7-9
clone size: .
J gene: TRBJ2-7
CDR3 DNA: TGTGCCAGCAGCGTACGACAGGGGGGTGAGCAGTACTTC
CDR3 protein: CASSVRQGGEQYF

D gene: TRBD1
V gene: TRBV6-2/TRBV6-3
clone size: few
J gene: TRBJ2-4
CDR3 DNA: TGTGCCAGCAGTTCCGGGACAGGGGGGGAAGAGTACTTC
CDR3 protein: CASSSGTGGEEYF

D gene: TRBD2
V gene: TRBV9
clone size: .
J gene: TRBJ2-7
CDR3 DNA: TGTGCCAGCAGCGCCTCGGGGGGAGTTTCTCGCGAGCAGTACTTC
CDR3 protein: CASSASGGVSREQYF

D gene: .
V gene: TRBV5-6
clone size: .
J gene: TRBJ1-1
CDR3 DNA: TGTGCCAGCAGCTCCAGGGTTTCCGAAGCTTTCTTT
CDR3 protein: CASSSRVSEAFF

D gene: .
V gene: TRBV29-1
clone size: .
J gene: TRBJ1-1
CDR3 DNA: TGCAGCGTTGGGGGGCAGTTACGGACTGAAGCTTTCTTT
CDR3 protein: CSVGGQLRTEAFF

D gene: .
V gene: TRBV19
clone size: .
J gene: TRBJ1-5
CDR3 DNA: TGTGCCAGTTCTTATAGTCAGGGTAGCAATCAGCCCCAGCATTTT
CDR3 protein: CASSYSQGSNQPQHF

D gene: .
V gene: TRBV5-1
clone size: .
J gene: TRBJ2-5
CDR3 DNA: TGCGCCAGCAGCTTGGAACAGATACAAGAGACCCAGTACTTC
CDR3 protein: CASSLEQIQETQYF

D gene: .
V gene: TRBV20-1
clone size: .
J gene: TRBJ1-4
CDR3 DNA: TGCAGTGCTACGGGTTTAGAAAAACTGTTTTTT
CDR3 protein: CSATGLEKLFF

D gene: .
V gene: TRBV7-2
clone size: .
J gene: TRBJ1-4
CDR3 DNA: TGTGCCAGCAGCTTAGTCCCCAGCGGGAATGAAAAACTGTTTTTT
CDR3 protein: CASSLVPSGNEKLFF

D gene: TRBD1
V gene: TRBV19
clone size: .
J gene: TRBJ2-3
CDR3 DNA: TGTGCCAGTGCCGGGACAGCCCAGCGCACAGATACGCAGTATTTT
CDR3 protein: CASAGTAQRTDTQYF

D gene: TRBD2
V gene: TRBV3-1/TRBV3-2
clone size: few
J gene: TRBJ2-7
CDR3 DNA: TGTGCCAGCAGCCCTGGTGGACTAGTGTCCTACGAGCAGTACTTC
CDR3 protein: CASSPGGLVSYEQYF

D gene: .
V gene: TRBV4-1
clone size: .
J gene: TRBJ2-7
CDR3 DNA: TGCGCCAGCAGCCAAGTTGAGGTAGGGGACGAGCAGTACTTC
CDR3 protein: CASSQVEVGDEQYF

D gene: TRBD1
V gene: TRBV25-1
clone size: .
J gene: TRBJ1-6
CDR3 DNA: TGTGCCAGCAGTGAGACAGGGTGGAGTTCACCCCTCCACTTT
CDR3 protein: CASSETGWSSPLHF

D gene: .
V gene: TRBV27
clone size: .
J gene: TRBJ1-2
CDR3 DNA: TGTGCCAGCACCATTGGGGGACAACCTGAGACCTTC
CDR3 protein: CASTIGGQPETF

D gene: TRBD1
V gene: TRBV4-3
clone size: .
J gene: TRBJ1-4
CDR3 DNA: TGCGCCAGCAGCCTCCGGACAGGGGAAGAAAAACTGTTTTTT
CDR3 protein: CASSLRTGEEKLFF

D gene: TRBD1
V gene: TRBV30
clone size: .
J gene: TRBJ1-3
CDR3 DNA: TGTGCCTGGAGTCCGACAGGGTCTGGAAACACCATATATTTT
CDR3 protein: CAWSPTGSGNTIYF

D gene: .
V gene: TRBV9
clone size: .
J gene: TRBJ1-1
CDR3 DNA: TGTGCCAGCAGCGCCAGTGATACTGAAGCTTTCTTT
CDR3 protein: CASSASDTEAFF

D gene: .
V gene: TRBV5-6
clone size: once
J gene: TRBJ1-1
CDR3 DNA: TGTGCCAGCAGCTTGGGGGCGAACACTGAAGCTTTCTTT
CDR3 protein: CASSLGANTEAFF

D gene: .
V gene: TRBV4-3
clone size: .
J gene: TRBJ2-7
CDR3 DNA: TGCGCCAGCAGCCAAGATCGTGGCCCCAACTACGAGCAGTACTTC
CDR3 protein: CASSQDRGPNYEQYF

D gene: TRBD1
V gene: TRBV7-6
clone size: .
J gene: TRBJ2-7
CDR3 DNA: TGTGCCAGCAGCACGGGACAGGGCAATTGGGGCTCCTACGAGCAGTACTTC
CDR3 protein: CASSTGQGNWGSYEQYF

D gene: TRBD2
V gene: TRBV29-1
clone size: .
J gene: TRBJ2-7
CDR3 DNA: TGCAGCGGGAGCGGGGGGTTCGGGTCCTACGAGCAGTACTTC
CDR3 protein: CSGSGGFGSYEQYF

D gene: TRBD2
V gene: TRBV5-4
clone size: .
J gene: TRBJ2-3
CDR3 DNA: TGTGCCAGCAGCAAGGGACTAGCGGGAGAATCTAGCACAGATACGCAGTATTTT
CDR3 protein: CASSKGLAGESSTDTQYF

D gene: TRBD2
V gene: TRBV7-7
clone size: .
J gene: TRBJ2-5
CDR3 DNA: TGTGCCAGCAGCCCGGGGGGGAGCGCGGAGACCCAGTACTTC
CDR3 protein: CASSPGGSAETQYF

D gene: .
V gene: TRBV28
clone size: once
J gene: TRBJ2-5
CDR3 DNA: TGTGCCAGCAGACCCCCTCTACGAGAGACCCAGTACTTC
CDR3 protein: CASRPPLRETQYF

D gene: TRBD2
V gene: TRBV7-2
clone size: .
J gene: TRBJ2-3
CDR3 DNA: TGTGCCAGCAGCTTCCCGCGGGAGAATACGCAGTATTTT
CDR3 protein: CASSFPRENTQYF

D gene: .
V gene: TRBV30
clone size: few
J gene: TRBJ1-3
CDR3 DNA: TGTGCCTGGAGTGGGCCAAGCTCTGGAAACACCATATATTTT
CDR3 protein: CAWSGPSSGNTIYF

D gene: TRBD1
V gene: TRBV3-1/TRBV3-2
clone size: .
J gene: TRBJ1-1
CDR3 DNA: TGTGCCAGCAGCCACCTGGGACAGAAGAACACTGAAGCTTTCTTT
CDR3 protein: CASSHLGQKNTEAFF

D gene: .
V gene: TRBV13
clone size: .
J gene: TRBJ1-1
CDR3 DNA: TGTGCCAGCAGCTTAACCCGGGAGGGTCTGGACACTGAAGCTTTCTTT
CDR3 protein: CASSLTREGLDTEAFF

D gene: TRBD2
V gene: TRBV28
clone size: .
J gene: TRBJ2-1
CDR3 DNA: TGTGCCAGCAGTAAACGGGACTACGCGGAAGAGCAGTTCTTC
CDR3 protein: CASSKRDYAEEQFF

D gene: TRBD1
V gene: TRBV27
clone size: .
J gene: TRBJ1-2
CDR3 DNA: TGTGCCAGCACCCCCTCCGGGACAGGAGCCTATGGCTACACCTTC
CDR3 protein: CASTPSGTGAYGYTF

D gene: TRBD1
V gene: TRBV5-6
clone size: .
J gene: TRBJ1-3
CDR3 DNA: TGTGCCAGCAGCTTGTGGCAGGGGGTTGGAAACACCATATATTTT
CDR3 protein: CASSLWQGVGNTIYF

D gene: .
V gene: TRBV2
clone size: few
J gene: TRBJ1-6
CDR3 DNA: TGTGCCAGCTGTATTCGGGGGAATCGGGATAATTCACCCCTCCACTTT
CDR3 protein: CASCIRGNRDNSPLHF

D gene: .
V gene: TRBV3-1/TRBV3-2
clone size: .
J gene: TRBJ2-6
CDR3 DNA: TGTGCCAGCAGCCAACCATCTGGGGCCAACGTCCTGACTTTC
CDR3 protein: CASSQPSGANVLTF

D gene: TRBD1
V gene: TRBV7-3
clone size: .
J gene: TRBJ1-2
CDR3 DNA: TGTGCCAGCAGCTTAGAGGGGGCAAGATATGGCTACACCTTC
CDR3 protein: CASSLEGARYGYTF

D gene: TRBD2
V gene: TRBV28
clone size: .
J gene: TRBJ2-7
CDR3 DNA: TGTGCCAGCAGGGAAGGACTAGCGGGGGCCTACGAGCAGTACTTC
CDR3 protein: CASREGLAGAYEQYF

D gene: .
V gene: TRBV2
clone size: .
J gene: TRBJ2-2
CDR3 DNA: TGTGCCAGCAGTGAACAGGTGATGAACACCGGGGAGCTGTTTTTT
CDR3 protein: CASSEQVMNTGELFF

D gene: TRBD1
V gene: TRBV9
clone size: few
J gene: TRBJ1-1
CDR3 DNA: TGTGCCAGCAGCGCCCAGGACAGGGGCACTGAAGCTTTCTTT
CDR3 protein: CASSAQDRGTEAFF

D gene: .
V gene: TRBV30
clone size: once
J gene: TRBJ1-1
CDR3 DNA: TGTGCCTGGAGTGGCCACAGGCTACTGAACACTGAAGCTTTCTTT
CDR3 protein: CAWSGHRLLNTEAFF

D gene: TRBD2
V gene: TRBV11-2
clone size: .
J gene: TRBJ2-7
CDR3 DNA: TGTGCCAGCAGCTTAGTAGTAGCGGGAGGGTCGTATGGCGAGCAGTACTTC
CDR3 protein: CASSLVVAGGSYGEQYF

D gene: TRBD2
V gene: TRBV14
clone size: .
J gene: TRBJ2-1
CDR3 DNA: TGTGCCAGCAGCACAGGTAGAGCGGGAGGGCCGGGAATACACAATGAGCAGTTCTTC
CDR3 protein: CASSTGRAGGPGIHNEQFF